This T cell receptor beta chain was recovered during a study of blood T cell repertoires in COVID-19. On the study more broadly: The United States, Italy and Spain provided the acute and convalescent COVID-19 samples. PBMCs, B-cell-depleted T cells, or T cells were the source of the cDNA or gDNA that made up the material.

The repertoire was sequenced with immunoSEQ multiplex PCR; TCRdb's copy has only in-frame clones and lacks some. The data hold approximately 38,000 clones, with nearly 90% observed a single time. Deletions cut 6 bases from V and 1 base from J, with 6 bases between. The length of the CDR3 is 13 residues. The chain has TRBV12-3 or TRBV12-4 and TRBJ2-2; D gene unclear. This TCR came from a man aged 55 to 70 with COVID-19, enrolled during active disease. The sample consisted of peripheral blood. CDR3 amino acids: CASSPMNTGELFF. Written as DNA, the CDR3 is TGTGCCAGCAGCCCAATGAACACCGGGGAGCTGTTTTTT.